These 13 T cell receptor beta chains originate from one sample sequenced in a study of T-cell reconstitution after alpha-beta-depleted transplantation in children. Unique molecular identifiers were used in preparing the TCRbeta library. TCRdb processed the PCR reads anew with MiXCR; each CDR3 protein has one entry. The sample shows about 610,000 distinct CDR3 sequences, roughly 10% of them seen only once. The sequences come from PBMCs from the stem cell graft donor, collected from the stem cell graft. The source is a human donor who donated a stem cell graft to a child with acute myeloid leukemia.

The J gene is TRBJ2-7, the V gene TRBV21-1; TRBD1 reflects the table's D call only, with no check against the DNA. TRBV21-1 is deemed a pseudogene. The CDR3 length is 17 residues. CDR3: CASSTIGGGGNGYEQYF. CDR3 in DNA: TGTGCCAGCAGCACCATCGGCGGAGGGGGGAATGGCTACGAGCAGTACTTC.

The chain combines TRBV14 with TRBJ2-1, with 7 nucleotides matching TRBD1. Germline V gene data show CDR1 as SGHDN and CDR2 as FVKESK. Trimming removed 1 base from V and 5 bases from J; junction bases left unmatched: 2. The CDR3 covers 14 residues. The DNA for the CDR3 is TGTGCCAGCAGCCAAGGACAGGGCGACAATGAGCAGTTCTTC. The encoded protein is CASSQGQGDNEQFF.

The table lists this clonotype with a few counts. The chain joins TRBV11-1 to TRBJ2-7; a weak D match, TRBD1 (5 bases). Germline CDR1 SGHAT, CDR2 FQDESV (reference sequence). With 6 bases removed from V and 0 bases from J, the gap between germline ends came to 15 bases. The CDR3 has 15 residues. The CDR3 DNA sequence: TGTGCCAGCAGTAGAACGGACGGACACTCCTACGAGCAGTACTTC. Protein product: CASSRTDGHSYEQYF.

This clonotype has more than one count but fewer than ten. DNA of the CDR3: TGTGCCAGCAGCCAATCCCTCGGGAGGGCGAGGGCTAGCACAGATACGCAGTATTTT. It encodes CASSQSLGRARASTDTQYF. The rearrangement links TRBV4-2 to TRBJ2-3, with 8 positions matching TRBD2. The J segment lost 0 bases and the V segment lost 2 bases, leaving 13 bases of the junction unmatched. Germline CDR1 is LGHNA and CDR2 is YNFKEQ. The CDR3 runs 19 residues.

This clonotype showed up just a few times. The V and J genes are TRBV20-1 and TRBJ2-5; D is undetermined. Per the germline V gene, CDR1 is DFQATT and CDR2 is SNEGSKA (reference sequence). This CDR3 comprises 13 residues. The V end lost 3 bases, the J end lost 8 bases, and 16 bases lay between the germline ends. The CDR3: CSARTGTKRTQYF. In DNA, the CDR3 is TGCAGTGCTAGGACCGGAACCAAGAGAACCCAGTACTTC.

The rearrangement links TRBV6-2 or TRBV6-3 to TRBJ2-3; perhaps TRBD2 as D (6 bases). Germline CDR1 MNHEY, CDR2 SVGEGT. The CDR3 extends over 14 amino acids. With 6 bases removed from V and 7 bases from J, the gap between germline ends came to 17 bases. The CDR3 DNA reads as TGTGCCAGCAGCTCGGAGGGCCCGGCATATACGCAGTATTTT. The encoded protein is CASSSEGPAYTQYF.

The chain links TRBV7-2 to TRBJ2-5; 8 nucleotides match TRBD2. With 7 bases clipped from V and 5 bases from J, the junction kept 9 bases outside the gene matches. This CDR3 is 14 amino acids long. Germline loops: CDR1 SGHTA, CDR2 FQGNSA. The CDR3 protein is CASTLGGGGETQYF. CDR3 nucleotide sequence: TGTGCCAGCACTCTCGGCGGCGGGGGGGAGACCCAGTACTTC.

The chain links TRBV6-2 or TRBV6-3 to TRBJ1-2; D gene unclear. The CDR3 totals 11 residues. The germline V and J ends were trimmed by 5 bases and 5 bases, with 6 bases remaining between them. Germline V CDR1 and CDR2: MNHEY, SVGEGT. This chain's CDR3 is CASSRRYGYTF. The CDR3 DNA follows: TGTGCCAGCAGTAGACGGTATGGCTACACCTTC.

This clonotype was found many times. CDR3 sequence reads: CASSFGGLAKNIQYF. The CDR3 DNA sequence: TGTGCCAGCAGCTTCGGCGGGCTAGCCAAAAACATTCAGTACTTC. V gene TRBV5-6 combines with J gene TRBJ2-4, with D maybe TRBD2 (5 bases). This CDR3 spans 15 amino acids. V shed 2 bases and J shed 0 bases, with 9 bases lying between them. CDR1 and CDR2 from the germline V gene are SGHDT and YYEEEE.

This clonotype was seen more than once but under ten times. The rearrangement links TRBV29-1 to TRBJ2-1; 7 bases align to TRBD2. The germline V gene encodes CDR1 SQVTM and CDR2 ANQGSEA. The CDR3 loop spans 14 amino acids. V gave up 7 bases and J gave up 4 bases; unmatched junction bases: 10. The CDR3 loop is CSADRLAAYNEQFF. CDR3 bases: TGCAGCGCCGATCGGCTAGCGGCTTACAATGAGCAGTTCTTC.

This clonotype was observed a few times. The CDR3 here is CASSRSGDYNEQFF. The CDR3 DNA follows: TGCGCCAGCAGCCGAAGCGGGGACTACAATGAGCAGTTCTTC. This sequence joins TRBV5-1 and TRBJ2-1; 7 nucleotides agree with TRBD2. CDR3 length equals 14 residues. Germline CDR1 is SGHRS and CDR2 is YFSETQ. V was clipped by 4 bases and J by 3 bases; unmatched bases: 4.

This clonotype was observed a handful of times. The J gene is TRBJ1-2, the V gene TRBV20-1, with D hard to call. This CDR3 is built from 16 residues. V was cut by 6 bases and J by 1 base, with 21 bases left in between. CDR1 is DFQATT and CDR2 is SNEGSKA in the germline V gene (reference sequence). The CDR3 DNA reads as TGCAGTGCCAACCCAAGGGAGGCTAAATTTAACTATGGCTACACCTTC. It codes for CSANPREAKFNYGYTF.

In this sample, this clonotype turned up many times. The rearrangement joins TRBV20-1 to TRBJ1-2, with D possibly being TRBD1 (6 bases). CDR1 and CDR2 from the germline V gene are DFQATT and SNEGSKA (reference sequence). The CDR3 contains 15 residues. The germline V and J ends were trimmed by 3 bases and 2 bases, with 16 bases remaining between them. The CDR3 region has the DNA TGCAGTGCTAGTAGGTCGGGGGCAGGAAACTATGGCTACACCTTC. It yields the protein CSASRSGAGNYGYTF.